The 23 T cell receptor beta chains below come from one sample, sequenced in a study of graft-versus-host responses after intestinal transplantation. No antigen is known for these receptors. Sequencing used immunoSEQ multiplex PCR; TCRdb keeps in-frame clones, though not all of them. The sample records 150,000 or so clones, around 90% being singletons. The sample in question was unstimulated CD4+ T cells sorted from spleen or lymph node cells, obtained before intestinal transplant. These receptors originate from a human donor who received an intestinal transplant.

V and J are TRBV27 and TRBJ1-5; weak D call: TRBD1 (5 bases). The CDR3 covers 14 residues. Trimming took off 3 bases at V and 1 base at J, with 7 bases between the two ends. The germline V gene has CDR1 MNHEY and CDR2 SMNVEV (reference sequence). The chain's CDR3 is CASSFAGSNQPQHF. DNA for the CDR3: TGTGCCAGCAGTTTCGCAGGGAGCAATCAGCCCCAGCATTTT.

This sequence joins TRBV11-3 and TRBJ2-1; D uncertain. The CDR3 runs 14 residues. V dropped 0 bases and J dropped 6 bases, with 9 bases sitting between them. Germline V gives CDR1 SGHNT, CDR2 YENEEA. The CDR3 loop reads CASSLEGGLNEQFF. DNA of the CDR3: TGTGCCAGCAGCTTAGAAGGCGGTCTCAATGAGCAGTTCTTC.

CDR3 in DNA: TGCGCCAGCAGTGACCGGACATCCTCGGGAGGTAATTCACCCCTCCACTTT. Its protein product is CASSDRTSSGGNSPLHF. V gene TRBV5-1 combines with J gene TRBJ1-6, with a tentative D call TRBD1 (5 bases). Germline V gives CDR1 SGHRS, CDR2 YFSETQ. V was shortened by 5 bases and J by 6 bases, with 21 bases between the two germline ends. The CDR3 is 17 residues long. Complete variable domain (other parts from reference TRBV5-1 and TRBJ1-6): KAGVTQTPRYLIKTRGQQVTLSCSPISGHRSVSWYQQTPGQGLQFLFEYFSETQRNKGNFPGRFSGRQFSNSRSEMNVSTLELGDSALYLCASSDRTSSGGNSPLHFGNGTRLTVT.

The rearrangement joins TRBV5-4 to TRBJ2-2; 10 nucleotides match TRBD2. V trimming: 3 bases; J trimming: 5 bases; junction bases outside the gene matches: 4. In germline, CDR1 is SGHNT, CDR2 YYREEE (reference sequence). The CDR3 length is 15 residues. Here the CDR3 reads CASSSSGSNTGELFF. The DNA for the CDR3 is TGTGCCAGCAGCTCTAGCGGGAGTAATACCGGGGAGCTGTTTTTT.

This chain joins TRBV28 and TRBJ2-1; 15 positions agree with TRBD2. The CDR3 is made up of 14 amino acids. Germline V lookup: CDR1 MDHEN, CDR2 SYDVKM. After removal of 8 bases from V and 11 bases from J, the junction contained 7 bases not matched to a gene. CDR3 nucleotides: TGTGCCAGCGTTTCCGGGACTAGCGGGGGGAAGCAGTTCTTC. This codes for CASVSGTSGGKQFF.

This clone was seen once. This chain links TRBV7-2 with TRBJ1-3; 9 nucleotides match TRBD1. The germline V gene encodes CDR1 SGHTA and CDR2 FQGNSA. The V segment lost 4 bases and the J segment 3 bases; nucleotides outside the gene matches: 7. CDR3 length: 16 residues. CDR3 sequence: CASSYDRGIFGNTIYF. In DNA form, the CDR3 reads TGTGCCAGCAGCTATGACAGGGGGATCTTTGGAAACACCATATATTTT.

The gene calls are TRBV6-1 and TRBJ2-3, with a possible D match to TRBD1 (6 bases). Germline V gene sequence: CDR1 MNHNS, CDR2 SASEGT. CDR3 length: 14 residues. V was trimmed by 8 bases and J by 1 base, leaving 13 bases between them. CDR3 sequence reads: CASERGSRTDTQYF. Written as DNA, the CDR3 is TGTGCCAGCGAAAGGGGGTCGCGCACAGATACGCAGTATTTT.

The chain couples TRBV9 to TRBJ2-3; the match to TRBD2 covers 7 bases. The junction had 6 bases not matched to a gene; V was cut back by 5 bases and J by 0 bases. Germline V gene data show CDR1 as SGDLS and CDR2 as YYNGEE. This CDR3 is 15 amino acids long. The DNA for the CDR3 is TGTGCCAGCAGACCTAGCGGTTCTAGCACAGATACGCAGTATTTT. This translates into CASRPSGSSTDTQYF.

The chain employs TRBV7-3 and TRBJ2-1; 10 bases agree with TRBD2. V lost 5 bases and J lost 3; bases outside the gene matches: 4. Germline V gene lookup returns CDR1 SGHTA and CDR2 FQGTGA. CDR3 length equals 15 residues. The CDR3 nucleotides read TGTGCCAGCAGCGCAACTAGCGGGGTCTACAATGAGCAGTTCTTC. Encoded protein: CASSATSGVYNEQFF.

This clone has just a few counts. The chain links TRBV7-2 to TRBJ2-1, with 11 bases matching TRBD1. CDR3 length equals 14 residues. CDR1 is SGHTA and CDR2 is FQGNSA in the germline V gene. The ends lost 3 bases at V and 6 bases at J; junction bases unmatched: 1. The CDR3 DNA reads TGTGCCAGCAGCTTGGACAGGGGGCGCAATGAGCAGTTCTTC. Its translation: CASSLDRGRNEQFF.

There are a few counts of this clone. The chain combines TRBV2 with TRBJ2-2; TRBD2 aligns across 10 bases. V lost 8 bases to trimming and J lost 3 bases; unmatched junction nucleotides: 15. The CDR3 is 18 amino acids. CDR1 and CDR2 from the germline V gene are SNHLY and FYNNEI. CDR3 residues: CASWSVQAGGDDTGELFF. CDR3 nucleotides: TGTGCCAGCTGGAGCGTCCAAGCGGGAGGGGACGACACCGGGGAGCTGTTTTTT.

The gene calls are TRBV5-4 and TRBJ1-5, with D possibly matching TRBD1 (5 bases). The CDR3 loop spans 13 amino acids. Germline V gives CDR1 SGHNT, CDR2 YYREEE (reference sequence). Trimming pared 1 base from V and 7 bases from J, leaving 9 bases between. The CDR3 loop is CASSLYGGQPQHF. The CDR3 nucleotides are TGTGCCAGCAGCTTGTATGGGGGGCAGCCCCAGCATTTT. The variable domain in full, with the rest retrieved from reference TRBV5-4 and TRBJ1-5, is ETGVTQSPTHLIKTRGQQVTLRCSSQSGHNTVSWYQQALGQGPQFIFQYYREEENGRGNFPPRFSGLQFPNYSSELNVNALELDDSALYLCASSLYGGQPQHFGDGTRLSIL.

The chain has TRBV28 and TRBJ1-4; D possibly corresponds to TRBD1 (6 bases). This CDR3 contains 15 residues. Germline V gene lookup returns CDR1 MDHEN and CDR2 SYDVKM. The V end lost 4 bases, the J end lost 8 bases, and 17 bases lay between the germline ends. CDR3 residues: CASSSPRQEREKLFF. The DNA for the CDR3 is TGTGCCAGCAGTTCCCCAAGACAGGAGCGCGAAAAACTGTTTTTT.

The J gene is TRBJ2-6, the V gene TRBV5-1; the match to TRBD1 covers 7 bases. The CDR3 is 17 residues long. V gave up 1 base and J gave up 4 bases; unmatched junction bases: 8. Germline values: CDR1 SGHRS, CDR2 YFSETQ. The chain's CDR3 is CASSLYRGGSGANVLTF. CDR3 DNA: TGCGCCAGCAGCTTGTACAGGGGCGGGTCCGGGGCCAACGTCCTGACTTTC. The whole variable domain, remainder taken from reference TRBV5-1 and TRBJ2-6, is KAGVTQTPRYLIKTRGQQVTLSCSPISGHRSVSWYQQTPGQGLQFLFEYFSETQRNKGNFPGRFSGRQFSNSRSEMNVSTLELGDSALYLCASSLYRGGSGANVLTFGAGSRLTVL.

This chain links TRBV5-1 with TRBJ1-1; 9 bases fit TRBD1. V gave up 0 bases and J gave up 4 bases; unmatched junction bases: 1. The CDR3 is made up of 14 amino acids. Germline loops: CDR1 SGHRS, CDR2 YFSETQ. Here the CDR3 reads CASSLVGQGTEAFF. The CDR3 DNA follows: TGCGCCAGCAGCTTGGTGGGACAGGGCACTGAAGCTTTCTTT.

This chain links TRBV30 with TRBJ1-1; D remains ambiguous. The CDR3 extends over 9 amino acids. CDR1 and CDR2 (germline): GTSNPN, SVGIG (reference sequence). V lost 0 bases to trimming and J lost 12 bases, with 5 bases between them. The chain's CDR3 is CAWSVAPFF. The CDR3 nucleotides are TGTGCCTGGAGTGTGGCCCCTTTCTTT.

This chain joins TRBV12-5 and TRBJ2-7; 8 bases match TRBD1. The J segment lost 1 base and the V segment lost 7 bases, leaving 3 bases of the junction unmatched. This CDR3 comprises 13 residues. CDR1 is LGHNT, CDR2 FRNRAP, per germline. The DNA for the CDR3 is TGTGCTAGTGCCCGGACAGGGTCCTACGAGCAGTACTTC. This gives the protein CASARTGSYEQYF.

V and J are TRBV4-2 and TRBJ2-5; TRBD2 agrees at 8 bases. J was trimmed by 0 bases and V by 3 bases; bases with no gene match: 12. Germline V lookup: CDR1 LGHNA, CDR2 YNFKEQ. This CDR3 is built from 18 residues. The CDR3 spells CASSQGELAAQYQETQYF. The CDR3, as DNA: TGTGCCAGCAGCCAGGGGGAACTAGCGGCCCAGTACCAAGAGACCCAGTACTTC.

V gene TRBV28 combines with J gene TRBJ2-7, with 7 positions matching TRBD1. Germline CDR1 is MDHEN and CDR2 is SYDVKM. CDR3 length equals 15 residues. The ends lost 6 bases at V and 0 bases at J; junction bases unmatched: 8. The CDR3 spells CASRLRQGPSYEQYF. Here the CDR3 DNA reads TGTGCCAGCAGGTTACGACAGGGCCCCTCCTACGAGCAGTACTTC.

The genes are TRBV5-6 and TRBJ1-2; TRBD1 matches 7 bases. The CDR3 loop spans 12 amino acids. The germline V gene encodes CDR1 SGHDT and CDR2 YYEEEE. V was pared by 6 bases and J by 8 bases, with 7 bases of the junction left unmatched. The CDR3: CASTGTVSGYTF. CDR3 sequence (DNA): TGTGCCAGCACCGGGACAGTGAGCGGCTACACCTTC.

The CDR3 bases are TGTGCCAGCAGCCTCTTTACTGGGACTAGCGGTACGGATACGCAGTATTTT. The encoded protein is CASSLFTGTSGTDTQYF. The V and J genes are TRBV7-8 and TRBJ2-3, with 11 bases that match TRBD2. The germline V gene has CDR1 SGHVS and CDR2 FQNEAQ. The CDR3 is made up of 17 amino acids. The trim removed 5 bases at V and 6 bases at J, leaving 13 bases unmatched. The full variable domain, rest sourced from reference TRBV7-8 and TRBJ2-3, is GAGVSQSPRYKVAKRGQDVALRCDPISGHVSLFWYQQALGQGPEFLTYFQNEAQLDKSGLPSDRFFAERPEGSVSTLKIQRTQQEDSAVYLCASSLFTGTSGTDTQYFGPGTRLTVL.

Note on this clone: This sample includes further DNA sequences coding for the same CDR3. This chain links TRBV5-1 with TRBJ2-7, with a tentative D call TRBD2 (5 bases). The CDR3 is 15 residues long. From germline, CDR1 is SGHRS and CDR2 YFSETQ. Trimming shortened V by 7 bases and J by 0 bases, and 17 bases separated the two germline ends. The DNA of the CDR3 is TGCGCCAGCGGGAGAGGAGCGCCTAGCTCCTACGAGCAGTACTTC. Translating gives CASGRGAPSSYEQYF.

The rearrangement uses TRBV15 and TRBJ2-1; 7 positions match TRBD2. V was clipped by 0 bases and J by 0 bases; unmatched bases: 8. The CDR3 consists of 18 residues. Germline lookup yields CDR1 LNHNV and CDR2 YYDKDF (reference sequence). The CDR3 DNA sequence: TGTGCCACCAGCAGAGATAGGGGTCCTAGCGGCTCCTACAATGAGCAGTTCTTC. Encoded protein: CATSRDRGPSGSYNEQFF.